This is a list of T cell receptor beta chains from one sample in a study of human versus mouse CDR3 diversity and MHC coevolution. Using immunoSEQ multiplex PCR, the repertoire was profiled, and TCRdb retains in-frame clones only, with some absent. The sample lists some 60,000 clones, over 90% occurring once. The sample was naive CD4+ T cells from blood. The receptors come from a person in their sixties or seventies in good health. The conserved cysteine and the conserved F or W are not part of the CDR3 here. A D gene is named only where the DNA matches it firmly.

. TRBJ2-3 9 TRBV29-1 SVVSTGTQY
TRBD2 TRBJ2-7 13 TRBV4-1 ASSQELAGVWEQY
TRBD1 TRBJ1-5 13 TRBV5-1 ASSLTTGVNQPQH
TRBD1 TRBJ1-2 15 TRBV19 ASYALPGTGSNYGYT
. TRBJ1-1 14 TRBV6-6 ASSYPARTANTEAF
. TRBJ1-1 11 TRBV7-3 ASSLGGGTEAF
TRBD1 TRBJ2-1 16 TRBV7-2 ASSLGTGDSPTQNEQF
. TRBJ2-2 14 TRBV7-7 ASSLASATNTGELF
TRBD1 TRBJ1-2 11 TRBV10-3 AITRDRGDGYT
. TRBJ2-3 14 TRBV9 ASSVDAASSTDTQY
. TRBJ2-3 11 TRBV30 AWSGEGTDTQY
. TRBJ2-3 12 TRBV25-1 ASSARFSSVTQY
. TRBJ2-3 14 TRBV4-2 ASSQEWGNSADTQY
. TRBJ2-1 12 TRBV12-5 ASGLVFEVGEQF
TRBD1 TRBJ1-1 11 TRBV19 ASSISGQSSAF
. TRBJ1-1 12 TRBV11-3 ASSLDTWETEAF
. TRBJ1-1 11 TRBV27 ASSLSQGQEAF
. TRBJ2-7 10 TRBV29-1 SVGRATHEQY
. TRBJ2-3 14 TRBV18 ASSPPVAGSTDTQY
. TRBJ2-2 13 TRBV15 ATSLKQGNTGELF
TRBD2 TRBJ2-5 14 TRBV4-2 ASSQGAGGVQETQY
TRBD1 TRBJ1-3 12 TRBV30 AWSVQGTGNTIY
TRBD1 TRBJ1-2 13 TRBV6-5 ASSDYRGQNYGYT
TRBD1 TRBJ1-2 13 TRBV4-1 ASSQAAQGLYGYT
. TRBJ2-3 14 TRBV7-3 ASSFVGGGSTDTQY
. TRBJ1-1 13 TRBV18 ASSPSVGANTEAF
. TRBJ2-5 11 TRBV6-1 ASSEVQQETQY
TRBD2 TRBJ2-5 14 TRBV6-6 ASSYPGLAGKETQY
. TRBJ2-7 14 TRBV21-1 ASSTPGGQGPYEQY
. TRBJ2-7 12 TRBV7-2 ASSFDSGAYEQY
. TRBJ2-7 9 TRBV7-8 ASSSQYEQY
TRBD1 TRBJ1-3 14 TRBV9 ASSPRQGWNGNTIY
. TRBJ1-5 11 TRBV7-7 ASSLSPSQPQH
TRBD2 TRBJ2-7 11 TRBV9 ASSVGGRGEQY
TRBD1 TRBJ2-5 12 TRBV5-1 ASSVGQGGETQY
TRBD1 TRBJ1-2 14 TRBV5-8 ASSLLGTGGDYGYT
. TRBJ2-2 12 TRBV14 ASTRQTNTGELF
TRBD2 TRBJ2-2 13 TRBV5-4 ASSWDYLITGELF
TRBD2 TRBJ2-3 14 TRBV9 ASGEYSGRTGDTQY
TRBD2 TRBJ2-7 12 TRBV2 ASRGTSGHLEQY
. TRBJ2-4 15 TRBV7-8 ASSLETTALAKNIQY
. TRBJ2-5 10 TRBV10-3 AISAREETQY
. TRBJ2-1 14 TRBV9 ASSVADRLSYNEQF
. TRBJ1-4 9 TRBV19 ASSHYEKLF